A single sample is the source of the 23 T cell receptor beta chains below, sequenced in a study of T cell responses to AZD1222 COVID-19 vaccine. The table came from immunoSEQ multiplex PCR; TCRdb's copy has only in-frame clones and leaves some out. The sample contains roughly 150,000 clones, about 90% of which appear only once. The sample was peripheral blood, taken on day 0 of AZD1222 vaccination. Receptors were obtained from an adult in good health.

The V and J genes are TRBV5-6 and TRBJ1-2, with D possibly TRBD1 on 5 matching bases. Germline V gives CDR1 SGHDT, CDR2 YYEEEE. CDR3 length: 13 residues. The V gene lost 1 base and the J gene lost 8 bases, with 12 bases spanning the gap. This CDR3 reads CASSLLGRWGYTF. CDR3 nucleotides: TGTGCCAGCAGCTTGTTGGGGCGTTGGGGCTACACCTTC.

This sequence joins TRBV2 and TRBJ2-1, with D tentatively TRBD1 (6 bases). V shed 7 bases and J shed 0 bases, with 7 bases lying between them. The CDR3 is made up of 13 amino acids. Germline V gene data show CDR1 as SNHLY and CDR2 as FYNNEI. The CDR3 spells CASKQGSYNEQFF. CDR3 DNA: TGTGCCAGCAAACAGGGCTCCTACAATGAGCAGTTCTTC. The variable domain in full, completed from reference TRBV2 and TRBJ2-1, reads EPEVTQTPSHQVTQMGQEVILRCVPISNHLYFYWYRQILGQKVEFLVSFYNNEISEKSEIFDDQFSVERPDGSNFTLKIRSTKLEDSAMYFCASKQGSYNEQFFGPGTRLTVL.

The chain carries TRBV18 and TRBJ1-5, with D unclear. Looked up from germline, CDR1 is KGHSH and CDR2 is LQKENI. V lost 5 bases and J lost 9, with 23 bases in between. This CDR3 is built from 16 residues. The CDR3 region is CASSSPKDLPNGPQHF. CDR3 bases: TGTGCCAGCTCATCCCCTAAAGACCTCCCCAATGGGCCCCAGCATTTT.

J is TRBJ1-3 and V is TRBV5-1, with D possibly TRBD1 on 5 matching bases. The V end lost 0 bases, the J end lost 4 bases, and 11 bases lay between the germline ends. The CDR3 runs to 15 residues. Germline V gives CDR1 SGHRS, CDR2 YFSETQ. CDR3 bases: TGCGCCAGCAGCTTGGCGGACAAGAGGGGAAACACCATATATTTT. Its protein is CASSLADKRGNTIYF.

J is TRBJ2-1 and V is TRBV9; TRBD2 aligns across 10 bases. The CDR3 covers 15 residues. Germline CDR1 and CDR2: SGDLS and YYNGEE. Trimming at V came to 4 bases and at J to 8 bases, leaving 9 bases not matched to a gene. CDR3 DNA sequence: TGTGCCAGCAGCATGCTAGCGGGAGAAAGCTATGAGCAGTTCTTC. Amino acid sequence: CASSMLAGESYEQFF.

The chain links TRBV7-6 to TRBJ1-4; 11 bases agree with TRBD1. The CDR3 is made up of 15 amino acids. Germline CDR1 SGHVS, CDR2 FNYEAQ. V was pared by 4 bases and J by 8 bases, with 6 bases of the junction left unmatched. The CDR3, as DNA: TGTGCCAGCAGCTCCCTTGGGACAGGGGGGGAAAAACTGTTTTTT. It encodes CASSSLGTGGEKLFF. Looking up the rest from reference TRBV7-6 and TRBJ1-4 gives the full variable domain: GAGVSQSPRYKVTKRGQDVALRCDPISGHVSLYWYRQALGQGPEFLTYFNYEAQQDKSGLPNDRFSAERPEGSISTLTIQRTEQRDSAMYRCASSSLGTGGEKLFFGSGTQLSVL.

Comment on this clone: Germline is not matched at one junction end, which may reflect a read error. The genes are TRBV7-9 and TRBJ2-2; D is uncertain. Germline V CDR1 and CDR2: SEHNR, FQNEAQ (reference sequence). This CDR3 comprises 14 residues. CDR3 region: CASSLTENTEELFF. The CDR3 DNA is TGTGCCAGCAGCTTGACGGAGAACACCGAGGAGCTGTTTTTT.

The rearrangement uses TRBV3-1 (or the pseudogene TRBV3-2) and TRBJ2-1, with TRBD1 matching 10 bases. With V trimmed by 1 base and J by 8 bases, 5 bases remained unmatched. Germline values: CDR1 LGHDT, CDR2 YNNKEL (reference sequence). There are 15 residues in the CDR3. The CDR3 is CASSQGTGGRDEQFF. The CDR3 DNA sequence: TGTGCCAGCAGCCAAGGGACAGGGGGTCGCGATGAGCAGTTCTTC.

Only a few counts were recorded for this clone. The genes are TRBV7-2 and TRBJ1-2; D gene unclear. The CDR3 sequence is 16 residues long. V was cut by 1 base and J by 2 bases, with 14 bases left in between. The V gene's germline CDR1 is SGHTA and CDR2 FQGNSA. The CDR3 DNA is TGTGCCAGCAGCTTAGGGCCCCCAGGCAGGAACTATGGCTACACCTTC. This codes for CASSLGPPGRNYGYTF.

This clone came up once. The CDR3 DNA reads as TGTGCCAGTAGTATAACGACTAGCGGGGGGTACCACAATGAGCAGTTCTTC. Protein product: CASSITTSGGYHNEQFF. The chain joins TRBV19 to TRBJ2-1; 13 bases are a match to TRBD2. The germline V gene has CDR1 LNHDA and CDR2 SQIVND (reference sequence). V gave up 2 bases and J gave up 5 bases; unmatched junction bases: 6. The CDR3 contains 17 residues.

This clone was found once. V usage is TRBV6-5 and J usage is TRBJ1-2; 7 positions match TRBD1. The germline gives CDR1 MNHEY, CDR2 SVGAGI. V lost 2 bases and J lost 3; bases outside the gene matches: 3. This CDR3 contains 14 residues. CDR3 loop: CASSYPGQDYGYTF. The CDR3 region has the DNA TGTGCCAGCAGTTACCCCGGACAGGACTATGGCTACACCTTC.

The chain carries TRBV28 and TRBJ1-2, with D possibly being TRBD1 (5 bases). The germline V gene has CDR1 MDHEN and CDR2 SYDVKM. This CDR3 is 15 amino acids long. V lost 4 bases and J 5 bases, leaving 17 bases between the germline ends. The CDR3 DNA follows: TGTGCCAGCAGTTCTCCGGGACTGAGGGGATATGGCTACACCTTC. Translated, it gives CASSSPGLRGYGYTF.

V usage is TRBV19 and J usage is TRBJ2-3, with D possibly TRBD2 on 5 matching bases. Germline values: CDR1 LNHDA, CDR2 SQIVND (reference sequence). The V end was cut by 7 bases, the J end by 2 bases, with 13 bases between. The CDR3 is 14 residues long. In DNA form, the CDR3 reads TGTGCCAGTAACCCCGCGGGTGCCACAGATACGCAGTATTTT. Protein sequence: CASNPAGATDTQYF.

The chain carries TRBV5-1 and TRBJ2-5; 11 bases align to TRBD1. J lost 4 bases, V lost 7 bases, and 6 bases had no gene match. CDR3 length: 14 residues. The germline V gene has CDR1 SGHRS and CDR2 YFSETQ. CDR3 residues: CASCKGQGAETQYF. In DNA, the CDR3 is TGCGCCAGCTGTAAAGGACAGGGGGCAGAGACCCAGTACTTC.

This CDR3 is CASSSVVGLYEQYF. The DNA for the CDR3 is TGTGCCAGCAGCTCCGTAGTGGGGCTCTACGAGCAGTACTTC. The rearrangement uses TRBV7-2 and TRBJ2-7; D may be TRBD1 (5 bases). With 4 bases removed from V and 3 bases from J, the gap between germline ends came to 13 bases. This CDR3 is built from 14 residues. CDR1 is SGHTA and CDR2 is FQGNSA in the germline V gene.

The chain carries TRBV4-2 and TRBJ2-1, with 10 bases fitting TRBD2. After removal of 1 base from V and 8 bases from J, the junction contained 8 bases not matched to a gene. The length of the CDR3 is 16 residues. CDR1 and CDR2 (germline): LGHNA, YNFKEQ. CDR3 protein: CASSQGLAGGGDEQFF. CDR3 nucleotide sequence: TGTGCCAGCAGCCAAGGACTAGCGGGCGGGGGAGATGAGCAGTTCTTC.

The chain combines TRBV6-4 with TRBJ1-2, with D unclear. Trimming removed 0 bases at V and 4 bases at J, with 15 bases between. The germline V gene encodes CDR1 MRHNA and CDR2 SNTAGT. This CDR3 region has 16 residues. CDR3 DNA sequence: TGTGCCAGCAGTGACTCGAACTACGGAGGGATCTATGGCTACACCTTC. It specifies CASSDSNYGGIYGYTF.

The chain employs TRBV10-2 and TRBJ1-2; D is perhaps TRBD1 (5 bases). Germline V gene lookup returns CDR1 WSHSY and CDR2 SAAADI. V was pared by 6 bases and J by 2 bases, with 13 bases between. The CDR3 runs to 14 residues. The chain's CDR3 is CASRPGTDNYGYTF. The CDR3 coding sequence is TGCGCCAGCAGACCCGGGACGGACAACTATGGCTACACCTTC.

The CDR3 loop is CASSAGRDQPQHF. CDR3 in DNA: TGTGCCAGCAGCGCCGGGAGGGATCAGCCCCAGCATTTT. V and J are TRBV6-4 and TRBJ1-5; D is uncertain. V was cut by 6 bases and J by 5 bases, with 11 bases left in between. The V gene's germline CDR1 is MRHNA and CDR2 SNTAGT. The CDR3 runs 13 residues.

The chain couples TRBV10-3 to TRBJ1-2; maybe TRBD1 (6 bases). V lost 2 bases and J 8 bases, leaving 18 bases between the germline ends. CDR1 is ENHRY and CDR2 is SYGVKD in the germline V gene. The CDR3 covers 15 residues. The CDR3 region has the DNA TGTGCCATCAGTGAGGGGGGCAGGACGTCAGGCGGCTACACCTTC. This sequence encodes CAISEGGRTSGGYTF.

The V gene is TRBV5-1, the J gene TRBJ1-3; D perhaps matches TRBD1 (5 bases). Per the germline V gene, CDR1 is SGHRS and CDR2 is YFSETQ. V shed 7 bases and J shed 0 bases, with 11 bases lying between them. The CDR3 is 14 amino acids. CDR3 in DNA: TGCGCCAGCGGGCAGGGTTCCTCTGGAAACACCATATATTTT. Protein sequence: CASGQGSSGNTIYF.

The chain employs TRBV27 and TRBJ2-7; D not resolved. Germline CDR1 is MNHEY and CDR2 is SMNVEV (reference sequence). Trimming stripped 5 bases from V and 0 bases from J, with 8 bases between. The CDR3 loop spans 13 amino acids. The CDR3 sequence is CASSPVNSYEQYF. The CDR3 DNA is TGTGCCAGCAGTCCCGTAAACTCCTACGAGCAGTACTTC.

The table lists this clone with a count of one. The genes are TRBV28 and TRBJ2-3; 8 bases fit TRBD1. With V trimmed by 3 bases and J by 7 bases, 9 bases remained unmatched. The germline V gene has CDR1 MDHEN and CDR2 SYDVKM. The CDR3 spans 15 residues. The CDR3 DNA reads as TGTGCCAGCAGTTTCCGGGACAGGCACAGGAATACGCAGTATTTT. Protein sequence: CASSFRDRHRNTQYF.